Listed here is a single T cell receptor beta chain. Preparation of the TCRbeta library used unique molecular identifiers. MiXCR was run by TCRdb on the PCR reads, yielding one entry per CDR3 protein. The table lists about 980,000 distinct CDR3 sequences, about 29% of them singletons, with about 28% in the top ten. The data belong to a study of T-cell reconstitution after alpha-beta-depleted transplantation in children. This CDR3 is 16 amino acids long. V lost 4 bases to trimming and J lost 2 bases, with 17 bases between them. Germline V gives CDR1 MDHEN, CDR2 SYDVKM. This sequence joins TRBV28 and TRBJ2-5; tentatively, D is TRBD1 (6 bases). Material: PBMCs, mostly from graft donor cells, obtained 360 days after TCRalphabeta/CD19-depleted stem cell transplant. This TCR was sampled from a boy under three years old who had a stem cell transplant for SCID, so the T cells may come from the graft donor. As DNA, the CDR3 is TGTGCCAGCAGTTGGCCTCCCGGGACACAGCAAGAGACCCAGTACTTC. Protein sequence: CASSWPPGTQQETQYF.